This T cell receptor (beta chain) comes out of a study of CD8+ T cells in alopecia areata. In each case, RNA was isolated and then reverse transcribed into cDNA as the sequencing template. Clones were sequenced by immunoSEQ multiplex PCR, and TCRdb holds only the in-frame ones, with some missing. The sample yields roughly 130,000 clones, around three fifths seen once. The CDR3 totals 11 residues. The V gene's germline CDR1 is DFQATT and CDR2 SNEGSKA (reference sequence). V was clipped by 6 bases and J by 6 bases, with 9 bases between them. The chain employs TRBV20-1 and TRBJ1-3; no reliable D call. The TCR originated in a human donor with alopecia areata. The sample consisted of CD4+ T cells sorted from blood, taken at week 0. CDR3 sequence reads: CSATSANTIYF. The CDR3 DNA follows: TGCAGTGCAACCAGTGCAAACACCATATATTTT.